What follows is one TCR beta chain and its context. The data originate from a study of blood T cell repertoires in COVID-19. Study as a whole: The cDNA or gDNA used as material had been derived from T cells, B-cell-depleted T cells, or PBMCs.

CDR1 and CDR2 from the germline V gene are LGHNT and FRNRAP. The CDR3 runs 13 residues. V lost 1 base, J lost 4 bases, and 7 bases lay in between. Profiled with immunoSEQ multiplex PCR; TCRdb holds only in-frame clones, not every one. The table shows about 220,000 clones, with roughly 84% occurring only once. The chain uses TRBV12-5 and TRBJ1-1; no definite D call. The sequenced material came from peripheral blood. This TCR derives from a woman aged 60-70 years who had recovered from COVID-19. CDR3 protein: CASGLEEGTEAFF. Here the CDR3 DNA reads TGTGCTAGTGGTTTGGAAGAGGGCACTGAAGCTTTCTTT.